One sample yielded the 25 T cell receptor beta chains listed below, sequenced in a study of T cell responses to AZD1222 COVID-19 vaccine. Repertoires were generated with immunoSEQ multiplex PCR, while TCRdb's copy carries only in-frame clones and drops some. The table lists around 120,000 clones, 85% to 95% of them singletons. The specimen comprised peripheral blood, sampled on day 0 of AZD1222 vaccination. The receptors stem from an adult in good health.

The chain employs TRBV7-9 and TRBJ2-2; 9 bases map to TRBD1. CDR3 length: 16 residues. V shed 6 bases, J shed 2 bases, and the junction held 7 bases outside the gene matches. Germline CDR1 is SEHNR and CDR2 is FQNEAQ (reference sequence). In DNA form, the CDR3 reads TGTGCCAGCAGGGTACCGGGACAGGGAAACACCGGGGAGCTGTTTTTT. This translates into CASRVPGQGNTGELFF.

The chain recombines TRBV7-2 with TRBJ1-6; D uncertain. CDR1 and CDR2 from the germline V gene are SGHTA and FQGNSA. The length of the CDR3 is 15 residues. V lost 0 bases and J lost 7, with 10 bases in between. CDR3 DNA: TGTGCCAGCAGCTTAGCGCTCTGGGGAAATTCACCCCTCCACTTT. Its translation: CASSLALWGNSPLHF.

The CDR3: CASNHDAGKAKNIQYF. CDR3 DNA sequence: TGCGCCAGCAACCATGATGCGGGAAAAGCCAAAAACATTCAGTACTTC. The V gene is TRBV10-1, the J gene TRBJ2-4; the D gene is possibly TRBD2 (6 bases). CDR3 length equals 16 residues. In germline, CDR1 is WNHNN, CDR2 SYGVQD (reference sequence). V lost 7 bases, J lost 0 bases, and 16 bases lay in between.

This clone was seen more than once but under ten times. This chain connects TRBV27 to TRBJ2-2; D call uncertain. With 11 bases removed from V and 7 bases from J, the gap between germline ends came to 14 bases. CDR1 and CDR2 (germline): MNHEY, SMNVEV (reference sequence). The CDR3 has 12 residues. Here the CDR3 DNA reads TGTGCCTCCCGGCCCTCCCGCGGGGAGCTGTTTTTT. It specifies CASRPSRGELFF.

The chain combines TRBV15 with TRBJ1-4; the D is unclear. The CDR3 has 15 amino acids. V lost 1 base, J lost 7 bases, and 13 bases lay in between. Germline CDR1 LNHNV, CDR2 YYDKDF (reference sequence). The CDR3 nucleotides are TGTGCCACCAGCAGAGGGGTGGGGTCGGGTGAAAAACTGTTTTTT. Translating gives CATSRGVGSGEKLFF.

Points on this clone: Germline is not matched at one junction end, which may reflect a read error. The genes are TRBV30 and TRBJ1-3, with a weak D call TRBD1 (6 bases). Germline CDR1 and CDR2: GTSNPN and SVGIG (reference sequence). This CDR3 has 11 amino acids. CDR3 region: CAWSRGTRSDF. In nucleotides, the CDR3 is TGTGCCTGGAGTCGAGGGACACGCTCGGATTTT.

The chain carries TRBV28 and TRBJ2-7, with 10 nucleotides matching TRBD1. Losses at the gene ends were 7 bases for V and 6 bases for J; bases not matched to a gene: 12. The CDR3 length is 15 residues. Germline lookup yields CDR1 MDHEN and CDR2 SYDVKM. The CDR3 region is CASTLAGTGVIEQYF. CDR3 nucleotides: TGTGCCAGCACTCTAGCCGGGACAGGGGTGATCGAGCAGTACTTC.

V is TRBV5-4 and J is TRBJ2-3, with 8 bases fitting TRBD1. The CDR3 extends over 15 amino acids. Losses at the gene ends were 2 bases for V and 7 bases for J; bases not matched to a gene: 9. The germline CDR1 and CDR2 sequences are SGHNT and YYREEE (reference sequence). DNA of the CDR3: TGTGCCAGCAGCTTTCCGGGACAGGCAGAAAATACGCAGTATTTT. Translation: CASSFPGQAENTQYF.

V is TRBV5-4 and J is TRBJ2-7; D unresolved. V shed 2 bases and J shed 3 bases, with 6 bases lying between them. The CDR3 contains 12 residues. Looked up from germline, CDR1 is SGHNT and CDR2 is YYREEE (reference sequence). Here the CDR3 reads CASSLSSYEQYF. The CDR3 DNA reads as TGTGCCAGCAGCTTATCGAGCTACGAGCAGTACTTC.

V and J are TRBV6-1 and TRBJ2-1; D call uncertain. V lost 2 bases to trimming and J lost 5 bases, with 1 base between them. Germline V CDR1 and CDR2: MNHNS, SASEGT. The CDR3 runs 11 residues. The CDR3 DNA reads TGTGCCAGCAGTGAACACAATGAGCAGTTCTTC. It codes for CASSEHNEQFF.

The rearrangement uses TRBV6-4 and TRBJ2-2; D assignment may be TRBD1 or TRBD2 (5 bases each). The germline V gene encodes CDR1 MRHNA and CDR2 SNTAGT. Trimming cost V 6 bases and J 3 bases, with 11 bases left between them. The CDR3 contains 14 residues. CDR3 in DNA: TGTGCCAGCAGATTACAGGACTACACCGGGGAGCTGTTTTTT. Protein: CASRLQDYTGELFF.

This chain uses TRBV10-3 with TRBJ1-6, with 8 bases matching TRBD1. Germline-derived CDR1 and CDR2 are ENHRY and SYGVKD. CDR3 length: 15 amino acids. Trimming cost V 2 bases and J 11 bases; bases outside gene matches: 8. The CDR3 spells CAISEATGASTPLHF. The CDR3 region has the DNA TGTGCCATCAGTGAGGCGACAGGGGCCAGTACACCCCTCCACTTT.

The chain combines TRBV28 with TRBJ1-2; D remains unclear. V was trimmed by 5 bases and J by 0 bases, leaving 16 bases between them. CDR3 length: 16 residues. Germline V CDR1 and CDR2: MDHEN, SYDVKM. The CDR3 loop reads CASSRTVTKANYGYTF. The CDR3 DNA reads TGTGCCAGCAGTCGGACCGTAACGAAAGCTAACTATGGCTACACCTTC.

V and J are TRBV28 and TRBJ1-3, with 7 nucleotides matching TRBD1. J lost 4 bases, V lost 8 bases, and 14 bases had no gene match. The CDR3 totals 16 residues. The germline gives CDR1 MDHEN, CDR2 SYDVKM. The CDR3 region is CASSPQGVVGGNTIYF. DNA for the CDR3: TGTGCCAGCTCCCCCCAGGGGGTAGTGGGAGGAAACACCATATATTTT.

The chain couples TRBV28 to TRBJ2-1; TRBD2 is a possible D gene (5 bases). The CDR3 loop spans 14 amino acids. Trimming took off 3 bases at V and 9 bases at J, with 15 bases between the two ends. The V gene's germline CDR1 is MDHEN and CDR2 SYDVKM. The CDR3 bases are TGTGCCAGCAGTTTTCCGTGGGAGACGGGTGAGCAGTTCTTC. It codes for CASSFPWETGEQFF.

The chain employs TRBV5-1 and TRBJ2-2; TRBD1 might be the D (7 bases). Trimming shortened V by 4 bases and J by 4 bases, and 11 bases separated the two germline ends. In germline, CDR1 is SGHRS, CDR2 YFSETQ. The CDR3 contains 14 residues. The CDR3 loop reads CASSPQGGTGELFF. DNA of the CDR3: TGCGCCAGCAGCCCCCAGGGGGGCACCGGGGAGCTGTTTTTT.

V is TRBV6-5 and J is TRBJ1-1; 7 bases map to TRBD1. The CDR3 length is 14 residues. CDR1 is MNHEY and CDR2 is SVGAGI in the germline V gene. V was clipped by 0 bases and J by 4 bases; unmatched bases: 2. The DNA of the CDR3 is TGTGCCAGCAGTTACTCTCCAGGGGGCACTGAAGCTTTCTTT. Its translation is CASSYSPGGTEAFF.

The rearrangement links TRBV18 to TRBJ1-1, with unresolved D. Germline CDR1 is KGHSH and CDR2 is LQKENI. This CDR3 is built from 14 residues. Trimming cost V 2 bases and J 4 bases, with 11 bases left between them. Here the CDR3 DNA reads TGTGCCAGCTCACCAGATGGGGAACTCACTGAAGCTTTCTTT. Translating gives CASSPDGELTEAFF.

The chain carries TRBV7-8 and TRBJ1-3; D is unclear. Germline-derived CDR1 and CDR2 are SGHVS and FQNEAQ. The CDR3 totals 15 residues. The V gene lost 5 bases and the J gene lost 4 bases, with 15 bases spanning the gap. The DNA of the CDR3 is TGTGCCAGCAGCCCAAGTGGTGGGCGCGGAAACACCATATATTTT. Translated: CASSPSGGRGNTIYF. The whole variable domain, remainder taken from reference TRBV7-8 and TRBJ1-3, is GAGVSQSPRYKVAKRGQDVALRCDPISGHVSLFWYQQALGQGPEFLTYFQNEAQLDKSGLPSDRFFAERPEGSVSTLKIQRTQQEDSAVYLCASSPSGGRGNTIYFGEGSWLTVV.

The chain links TRBV27 to TRBJ2-7; TRBD1 is a possible D gene (7 bases). The CDR3 contains 15 residues. The V gene's germline CDR1 is MNHEY and CDR2 SMNVEV (reference sequence). Between the trimmed V and J ends, which lost 5 bases and 2 bases, there was a span of 16 bases. Here the CDR3 reads CASSTGQEGTYEQYF. The CDR3 DNA sequence: TGTGCCAGCAGTACCGGACAGGAGGGGACCTACGAGCAGTACTTC.

CDR3 sequence: CASSTANVHQPQHF. DNA of the CDR3: TGTGCCAGTAGTACGGCCAATGTTCATCAGCCCCAGCATTTT. The rearrangement joins TRBV19 to TRBJ1-5; D unclear. This CDR3 has 14 residues. Trimming pared 4 bases from V and 5 bases from J, leaving 12 bases between. CDR1 and CDR2 from the germline V gene are LNHDA and SQIVND (reference sequence).

The rearrangement uses TRBV11-2 and TRBJ2-5; D unclear. Trimming stripped 5 bases from V and 2 bases from J, with 9 bases between. CDR1 SGHAT and CDR2 FQNNGV come from the germline V gene. The CDR3 totals 13 residues. CDR3 DNA: TGTGCCAGCAGCGTGCTCCTACAAGAGACCCAGTACTTC. Protein product: CASSVLLQETQYF.

The chain combines TRBV13 with TRBJ2-2, with D maybe TRBD1 (5 bases). V lost 2 bases and J lost 0, with 31 bases in between. Germline CDR1 is PRHDT and CDR2 is FYEKMQ (reference sequence). This CDR3 spans 23 amino acids. The CDR3 nucleotides read TGTGCCAGCAGCTTAAACATGCCCCTTGGGCAGGGTGACCTAAACGCGAACACCGGGGAGCTGTTTTTT. Its protein product is CASSLNMPLGQGDLNANTGELFF.

This clone was seen just once. This sequence joins TRBV19 and TRBJ2-7; TRBD2 aligns across 8 bases. Germline trimming cut 1 base from V and 5 bases from J; bases unmatched to any gene: 4. The germline V gene encodes CDR1 LNHDA and CDR2 SQIVND (reference sequence). This CDR3 is 14 amino acids long. This CDR3 reads CASSIAGGPHEQYF. The CDR3, as DNA: TGTGCCAGTAGTATAGCGGGAGGGCCGCACGAGCAGTACTTC.

V gene TRBV7-9 combines with J gene TRBJ1-1; 8 bases line up with TRBD1. Germline trimming cut 4 bases from V and 1 base from J; bases unmatched to any gene: 8. Germline loops: CDR1 SEHNR, CDR2 FQNEAQ (reference sequence). The CDR3 has 16 amino acids. The CDR3 DNA sequence: TGTGCCAGCAGCTCGGTGGACAGGGACTGGAACACTGAAGCTTTCTTT. As protein: CASSSVDRDWNTEAFF.